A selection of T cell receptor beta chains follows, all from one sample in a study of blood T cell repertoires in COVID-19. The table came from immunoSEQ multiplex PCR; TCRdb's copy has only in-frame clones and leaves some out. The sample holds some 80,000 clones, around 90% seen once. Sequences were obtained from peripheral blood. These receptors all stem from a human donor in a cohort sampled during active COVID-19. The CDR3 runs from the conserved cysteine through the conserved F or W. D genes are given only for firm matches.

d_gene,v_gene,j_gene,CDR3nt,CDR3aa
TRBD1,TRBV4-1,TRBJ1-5,TGCGCCAGCAGCCAAGGAGGGGGCCGGACTATCAATCAGCCCCAGCATTTT,CASSQGGGRTINQPQHF
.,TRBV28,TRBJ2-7,TGTGCCAGCAGTTTAAATATCTACGAGCAGTACTTC,CASSLNIYEQYF
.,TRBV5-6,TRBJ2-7,TGTGCCAGCAGCTTGTTCCGGGAGAGGTCCTACGAGCAGTACTTC,CASSLFRERSYEQYF
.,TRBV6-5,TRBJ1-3,TGTGCCAGCAGTTACGGGCAGACAGTCTCTGGAAACACCATATATTTT,CASSYGQTVSGNTIYF
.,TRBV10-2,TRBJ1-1,TGCGCCAGCAGTGGGGGCGTGAACACTGAAGCTTTCTTT,CASSGGVNTEAFF
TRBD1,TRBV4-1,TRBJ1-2,TGCGCCAGCAGCCTCGACAGGGGATCTAACTATGGCTACACCTTC,CASSLDRGSNYGYTF
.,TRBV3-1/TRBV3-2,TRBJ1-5,TGTGCCAGCAGTCCTAGAGACGGAGTCAATCAGCCCCAGCATTTT,CASSPRDGVNQPQHF
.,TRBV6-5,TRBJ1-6,TGTGCCAGCAGTTACGGAGGTCAGGGGCGAGGATCACCCCTCCACTTT,CASSYGGQGRGSPLHF
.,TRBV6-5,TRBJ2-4,TGTGCCAGCAGTTCCACGGGTGTCAAAAACATTCAGTACTTC,CASSSTGVKNIQYF
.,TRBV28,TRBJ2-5,TGTGCCAGCAGTCTCCGACAGGAAAAAGAGACCCAGTACTTC,CASSLRQEKETQYF